The 16 T cell receptor beta chains below come from one sample, sequenced in a study of OX40 agonist ivuxolimab in advanced cancers. Profiling relied on immunoSEQ multiplex PCR, and the TCRdb table lists in-frame clones only, not all of them. The profile shows some 150,000 clones, approximately 90% of them singletons. The source was CD4+ or CD8+ T cells sorted from blood, collected in a trial of the OX40 agonist ivuxolimab. These receptors came from an adult with an advanced solid tumor such as melanoma, head and neck, liver or kidney cancer.

CDR3: CASSYGLYVPLATDTQYF. The CDR3 DNA reads as TGTGCCAGCAGCTATGGACTATATGTTCCGCTTGCCACAGATACGCAGTATTTT. The chain links TRBV11-2 to TRBJ2-3, with D perhaps TRBD2 (6 bases). Trimming took off 4 bases at V and 2 bases at J, with 22 bases between the two ends. Germline V gene sequence: CDR1 SGHAT, CDR2 FQNNGV. The CDR3 has 18 amino acids. Full variable domain (missing parts from reference TRBV11-2 and TRBJ2-3): EAGVAQSPRYKIIEKRQSVAFWCNPISGHATLYWYQQILGQGPKLLIQFQNNGVVDDSQLPKDRFSAERLKGVDSTLKIQPAKLEDSAVYLCASSYGLYVPLATDTQYFGPGTRLTVL.

The rearrangement links TRBV5-4 to TRBJ2-6; D unresolved. Trimming left V 7 bases short and J 4 bases short, with 9 bases between. The length of the CDR3 is 13 residues. Per germline, CDR1 SGHNT and CDR2 YYREEE (reference sequence). Written as DNA, the CDR3 is TGTGCCAGCTTCAAGGAGGGGGCCAACGTCCTGACTTTC. It codes for CASFKEGANVLTF.

The rearrangement joins TRBV5-6 to TRBJ2-4; D remains unclear. This CDR3 comprises 17 residues. Deletions cut 1 base from V and 3 bases from J, with 17 bases between. Looked up from germline, CDR1 is SGHDT and CDR2 is YYEEEE. The DNA of the CDR3 is TGTGCCAGCAGCTTGCGCCCGGTGGGTACTGGCAAAAACATTCAGTACTTC. Translating gives CASSLRPVGTGKNIQYF.

The chain carries TRBV7-9 and TRBJ2-5; D is ambiguous. There are 17 residues in the CDR3. V was trimmed by 5 bases and J by 4 bases, leaving 23 bases between them. Germline V gene lookup returns CDR1 SEHNR and CDR2 FQNEAQ (reference sequence). CDR3 sequence (DNA): TGTGCCAGCAGCCCCGGGCGGCTAGTTCGGAGTAGAGAGACCCAGTACTTC. Translating it yields CASSPGRLVRSRETQYF. Looking up the rest from reference TRBV7-9 and TRBJ2-5 gives the full variable domain: DTGVSQNPRHKITKRGQNVTFRCDPISEHNRLYWYRQTLGQGPEFLTYFQNEAQLEKSRLLSDRFSAERPKGSFSTLEIQRTEQGDSAMYLCASSPGRLVRSRETQYFGPGTRLLVL.

In this sample, this clone turned up once. This chain links TRBV5-8 with TRBJ2-1; 10 positions match TRBD1. Losses at the gene ends were 4 bases for V and 0 bases for J; bases not matched to a gene: 10. Germline lookup yields CDR1 SGHTS and CDR2 YDEGEE. The CDR3 is 18 amino acids. In nucleotides, the CDR3 is TGTGCCAGCAGCCTGGCCGGGACAGGGGCCGGCTCCTACAATGAGCAGTTCTTC. Protein sequence: CASSLAGTGAGSYNEQFF. The full variable domain, with the rest looked up from reference TRBV5-8 and TRBJ2-1, is EAGVTQSPTHLIKTRGQQATLRCSPISGHTSVYWYQQALGLGLQFLLWYDEGEERNRGNFPPRFSGRQFPNYSSELNVNALELEDSALYLCASSLAGTGAGSYNEQFFGPGTRLTVL.

This chain connects TRBV9 to TRBJ2-1; 11 positions match TRBD2. Germline V gene sequence: CDR1 SGDLS, CDR2 YYNGEE. V gave up 0 bases and J gave up 6 bases; unmatched junction bases: 2. This CDR3 spans 15 amino acids. CDR3: CASSVDSGRANEQFF. CDR3 DNA: TGTGCCAGCAGCGTAGATAGCGGGAGGGCCAATGAGCAGTTCTTC.

This chain joins TRBV5-1 and TRBJ1-3; D is perhaps TRBD1 (6 bases). The V end was cut by 2 bases, the J end by 0 bases, with 12 bases between. The CDR3 has 16 amino acids. Germline assignment: CDR1 SGHRS and CDR2 YFSETQ. The CDR3 DNA is TGCGCCAGCAGCTTAGGGGGTTCGAGCTCTGGAAACACCATATATTTT. This translates into CASSLGGSSSGNTIYF.

The chain employs TRBV19 and TRBJ2-3; TRBD2 might be the D (7 bases). Germline CDR1 and CDR2: LNHDA and SQIVND (reference sequence). Trimming cost V 6 bases and J 6 bases, with 13 bases left between them. The CDR3 is 13 residues long. The CDR3 protein is CASSPGGGDTQYF. CDR3 DNA: TGTGCCAGTAGCCCTGGGGGGGGCGATACGCAGTATTTT.

In its sample, this clone was seen once. This chain joins TRBV21-1 and TRBJ2-2; TRBD2 is the table's D call, not checked against the DNA. TRBV21-1 is marked as a pseudogene. The CDR3 is made up of 15 amino acids. The CDR3 nucleotides are TGTGCCAGCAGCAAGGGACTAGCGAACACCGGGGAGCTGTTTTTT. It encodes CASSKGLANTGELFF.

The rearrangement uses TRBV19 and TRBJ2-7, with D maybe TRBD1 (7 bases). The V and J ends lost 6 bases and 2 bases respectively, with 23 bases between them. The germline V gene encodes CDR1 LNHDA and CDR2 SQIVND (reference sequence). This CDR3 has 17 amino acids. In DNA, the CDR3 is TGTGCCAGTAGGGGCGGCCAGGGGGGCTCCGGGGCCTACGAGCAGTACTTC. Protein: CASRGGQGGSGAYEQYF. Complete variable domain (other parts from reference TRBV19 and TRBJ2-7): DGGITQSPKYLFRKEGQNVTLSCEQNLNHDAMYWYRQDPGQGLRLIYYSQIVNDFQKGDIAEGYSVSREKKESFPLTVTSAQKNPTAFYLCASRGGQGGSGAYEQYFGPGTRLTVT.

This chain links TRBV29-1 with TRBJ2-7; the D gene is possibly TRBD1 (6 bases). V shed 1 base and J shed 6 bases, with 13 bases lying between them. Germline V gives CDR1 SQVTM, CDR2 ANQGSEA. CDR3 length: 13 amino acids. The CDR3 protein is CSVEVSQGSEQYF. CDR3 bases: TGCAGCGTTGAAGTCTCACAGGGCTCCGAGCAGTACTTC.

The rearrangement uses TRBV7-9 and TRBJ2-7, with a tentative D call TRBD1 (6 bases). The CDR3 runs 16 residues. Germline CDR1 and CDR2: SEHNR and FQNEAQ (reference sequence). V lost 5 bases and J lost 7, with 24 bases in between. The CDR3 nucleotides read TGTGCCAGCAGCGGTAGGGGGAAGGGGACGGCCGGGGAGCAGTACTTC. Its protein is CASSGRGKGTAGEQYF.

The chain uses TRBV29-1 and TRBJ1-1; TRBD1 agrees at 11 bases. With 6 bases clipped from V and 5 bases from J, the junction kept 5 bases outside the gene matches. CDR1 SQVTM and CDR2 ANQGSEA come from the germline V gene. The CDR3 consists of 13 residues. In DNA, the CDR3 is TGCAGCGTGGACAGGGGGCAGGGGACTGAAGCTTTCTTT. Protein sequence: CSVDRGQGTEAFF.

The chain couples TRBV10-3 to TRBJ2-7; TRBD1 matches at 9 bases. Germline V lookup: CDR1 ENHRY, CDR2 SYGVKD. With V trimmed by 4 bases and J by 2 bases, 3 bases remained unmatched. The CDR3 runs to 14 residues. The CDR3 loop is CAISVGQGTYEQYF. The CDR3 DNA is TGTGCCATCAGTGTAGGACAGGGGACCTACGAGCAGTACTTC.

The chain recombines TRBV27 with TRBJ2-2, with 12 positions matching TRBD2. Germline V gene data show CDR1 as MNHEY and CDR2 as SMNVEV (reference sequence). The CDR3 totals 19 residues. With V trimmed by 5 bases and J by 4 bases, 14 bases remained unmatched. The CDR3 region has the DNA TGTGCCAGCAGTCTAGACCCGGGACTAGCGGGTCAACCCACCGGGGAGCTGTTTTTT. Protein: CASSLDPGLAGQPTGELFF.

The chain combines TRBV29-1 with TRBJ2-3; D is ambiguous. In germline, CDR1 is SQVTM, CDR2 ANQGSEA. CDR3 length equals 13 residues. Trimming left V 4 bases short and J 0 bases short, with 8 bases between. The CDR3 protein is CSVVWQSTDTQYF. The CDR3 nucleotides read TGCAGCGTTGTATGGCAGAGCACAGATACGCAGTATTTT.